This T cell receptor beta chain came from a study of blood T cell repertoires in COVID-19. At the level of the study: Whether acute or convalescent, the COVID-19 samples came from the United States, Italy and Spain. Sample material is recorded as cDNA or gDNA derived from T cells, B-cell-depleted T cells, or PBMCs.

Between the trimmed V and J ends, which lost 8 bases and 10 bases, there was a span of 17 bases. The CDR3 has 13 amino acids. Germline-derived CDR1 and CDR2 are LGHDT and YNNKEL (reference sequence). How the authors handled the data: How many nucleated cells were present was estimated from reference gene primer amplification. Measured with immunoSEQ multiplex PCR; TCRdb has only the in-frame clones, and not every one. V and J calls and clone size are copied from that table; D and trimming were computed from the DNA. The sample includes about 70,000 clones, around 87% of them seen just once. The TCR comes from a young woman with acute or convalescent COVID-19. The chain carries TRBV3-1 (or the pseudogene TRBV3-2) and TRBJ1-4; D remains ambiguous. The material sequenced was peripheral blood. CDR3 region: CASLRWEAGKLFF. The CDR3 nucleotides read TGTGCCAGCCTTCGTTGGGAGGCGGGAAAACTGTTTTTT.